Listed below are T cell receptor beta chains from one sample, sequenced in a study of T cell responses to AZD1222 COVID-19 vaccine. Using immunoSEQ multiplex PCR, the repertoire was profiled, and TCRdb retains in-frame clones only, with some absent. The sample lists roughly 150,000 clones; over 80% were seen once. The sequences come from peripheral blood, collected on day 0 of AZD1222 vaccination. These receptor sequences come from an adult in good health. CDR3s include the opening cysteine and the closing phenylalanine or tryptophan. Each record gives: V gene, J gene, D gene, clone size, CDR3 DNA, CDR3 protein. D genes are given only for firm matches. The size of a clone is reported for some rows only, either as once, few or many, or as a class for expanded clones.

>TRBV5-4|TRBJ1-1|.|.
TGTGCCAGCAGCCCAGGGTCTGGCACTGAAGCTTTCTTT
CASSPGSGTEAFF
>TRBV4-3|TRBJ2-2|TRBD2|.
TGCGCCAGCCAGAACAGCGGGAGGGACGACACCGGGGAGCTGTTTTTT
CASQNSGRDDTGELFF
>TRBV28|TRBJ2-7|TRBD1|once
TGTGCCAGCAGTGGGATGGACAGGGGTACCCTCTACGAGCAGTACTTC
CASSGMDRGTLYEQYF
>TRBV7-9|TRBJ1-1|.|.
TGTGCCAGCAGCTCGTATAAAATGAGGGACTGGCGTCAAGCTTTCTTT
CASSSYKMRDWRQAFF
>TRBV6-2/TRBV6-3|TRBJ1-4|.|.
TGTGCCAGCAGTTACACCCCGTGGAATGAAAAACTGTTTTTT
CASSYTPWNEKLFF
>TRBV2|TRBJ2-3|.|.
TGTGCCAGCAGTGGAGAGACCACAGATACGCAGTATTTT
CASSGETTDTQYF
>TRBV9|TRBJ1-5|TRBD1|.
TGTGCCAGCAGCGTCGGAGGGACAGAGGATCAGCCCCAGCATTTT
CASSVGGTEDQPQHF
>TRBV27|TRBJ1-2|.|.
TGTGCCAGCAGTTTATCGCGCCCAGGGTTTGGCTACACCTTC
CASSLSRPGFGYTF
>TRBV4-3|TRBJ2-6|.|.
TGCGCCAGCAGCCAAGATAGGGGGGCCGTAGTCCTGACTTTC
CASSQDRGAVVLTF
>TRBV29-1|TRBJ1-4|.|once
TGCAGCGGACAAATTGAAAGGAACGAAAAACTGTTTTTT
CSGQIERNEKLFF
>TRBV2|TRBJ2-7|.|.
TGTGCCGTGGATTCGCTGACGGCACCCTACGAGCAGTACTTC
CAVDSLTAPYEQYF
>TRBV7-2|TRBJ2-5|TRBD2|.
TGTGCCAGCAGACGGACTAGCGGCCAAGAGACCCAGTACTTC
CASRRTSGQETQYF
>TRBV6-5|TRBJ1-5|.|.
TGTGCCAGCAGTTACGGCGACTGGAGTAGCAATCAGCCCCAGCATTTT
CASSYGDWSSNQPQHF
>TRBV20-1|TRBJ2-5|TRBD2|.
TGCAGTGCTAGTAGCCCCCGGGGGCGGGAGGGGACCCAGTACTTC
CSASSPRGREGTQYF
>TRBV9|TRBJ1-2|TRBD1|once
TGTGCCAGCAGCCCGGGACAGGGGATTATGGGTGGCTACACCTTC
CASSPGQGIMGGYTF
>TRBV7-2|TRBJ1-3|.|once
TGTGCCAGCAGCCGGGACATTAAATTGGCCTCTGGAAACACCATATATTTT
CASSRDIKLASGNTIYF
>TRBV11-2|TRBJ1-5|.|once
TGTGCCAGCAGCTTACAGGGTTTAGACAATCAGCCCCAGCATTTT
CASSLQGLDNQPQHF
>TRBV13|TRBJ2-7|TRBD1|.
TGTGCCAGCAGCCGCGGACAGGGGGAAGCCTACGAGCAGTACTTC
CASSRGQGEAYEQYF
>TRBV6-5|TRBJ1-4|.|.
TGTGCCAGCAGTTACTCCTGGACTAATGAAAAACTGTTTTTT
CASSYSWTNEKLFF
>TRBV28|TRBJ2-7|TRBD1|.
TGTGCCAGCAGTTCACCCTCCGGACAGGGCTACGAGCAGTACTTC
CASSSPSGQGYEQYF
>TRBV6-4|TRBJ1-2|.|.
TGTGCCAGCAGTGCAGACGGGGCAGGGAGCTACACCTTC
CASSADGAGSYTF
>TRBV30|TRBJ2-2|TRBD1|.
TGTGCCTGGAGCGCGACAGGGGGCGACGGGGAGCTGTTTTTT
CAWSATGGDGELFF
>TRBV27|TRBJ2-7|TRBD2|.
TGTGCCAGCAGTTTATATCTAGCGGGGGTCCACGAGCAGTACTTC
CASSLYLAGVHEQYF
>TRBV18|TRBJ1-6|.|once
TGTGCCAGCTCACACGACCCGGCAACTAATTCACCCCTCCACTTT
CASSHDPATNSPLHF
>TRBV4-1|TRBJ1-3|.|few
TGCGCCAGCAGCCCGCTCGGCTGGGCGGTGGGAAACACCATATATTTT
CASSPLGWAVGNTIYF
>TRBV5-4|TRBJ2-1|.|.
TGTGCCAGCAGTCTGCCGCTTCCCTCCTACAATGAGCAGTTCTTC
CASSLPLPSYNEQFF
>TRBV4-3|TRBJ1-1|.|.
TGCGCCAGCAGCCAAAACCCTGGTATGAACACTGAAGCTTTCTTT
CASSQNPGMNTEAFF
>TRBV6-1|TRBJ1-2|.|.
TGTGCCAGCAGTGAGGGACTCTATGGCTACACCTTC
CASSEGLYGYTF
>TRBV19|TRBJ2-7|.|.
TGTGCCAGTAGTATAGCGGCAGGGACCTACGAGCAGTACTTC
CASSIAAGTYEQYF
>TRBV6-6|TRBJ1-1|.|.
TGTGCCAGCACCCAAGACCCCGGGACTGAAGCTTTCTTT
CASTQDPGTEAFF
>TRBV28|TRBJ2-1|.|.
TGTGCCAGCATCACGCCGGGGCTATCTCACTACAATGAGCAGTTCTTC
CASITPGLSHYNEQFF
>TRBV19|TRBJ1-1|TRBD1|.
TGTGCCAGTAGACACCCCTACAGGGGGAAGAACACTGAAGCTTTCTTT
CASRHPYRGKNTEAFF